These 7 T cell receptor beta chains were sequenced from one sample in a study of beta chain features in type 1 diabetes. Reverse transcribing all isolated RNA meant expressed TCRB transcripts were sequenced. Clones were sequenced by immunoSEQ multiplex PCR, and TCRdb holds only the in-frame ones, with some missing. The sample comprises over 500,000 clones, 15% to 19% of which are singletons, and 0.09% to 0.095% rests with the top ten. Sequences were obtained from naive CD4+ T cells from blood. These receptor sequences come from a man aged 18 to 35 in good health.

This clone was seen a few times. The rearrangement joins TRBV5-4 to TRBJ2-7, with 9 bases matching TRBD1. CDR1 and CDR2 (germline): SGHNT, YYREEE (reference sequence). This CDR3 spans 14 amino acids. V lost 0 bases to trimming and J lost 2 bases; unmatched junction nucleotides: 0. The CDR3 loop reads CASSLGQGAYEQYF. The DNA of the CDR3 is TGTGCCAGCAGCTTGGGACAGGGGGCCTACGAGCAGTACTTC. Combining the CDR3 with reference TRBV5-4 and TRBJ2-7 gives the whole variable domain ETGVTQSPTHLIKTRGQQVTLRCSSQSGHNTVSWYQQALGQGPQFIFQYYREEENGRGNFPPRFSGLQFPNYSSELNVNALELDDSALYLCASSLGQGAYEQYFGPGTRLTVT.

This clone was found a few times. The chain carries TRBV5-4 and TRBJ1-1; TRBD1 matches 7 bases. The CDR3 runs to 15 residues. V lost 4 bases to trimming and J lost 0 bases; unmatched junction nucleotides: 6. CDR1 is SGHNT and CDR2 is YYREEE in the germline V gene (reference sequence). CDR3 region: CASSHPGQLNTEAFF. The DNA for the CDR3 is TGTGCCAGCAGCCACCCGGGACAGCTGAACACTGAAGCTTTCTTT.

The J gene is TRBJ2-7, the V gene TRBV7-9; D is ambiguous. The germline V and J ends were trimmed by 0 bases and 2 bases, with 8 bases remaining between them. Germline V gene lookup returns CDR1 SEHNR and CDR2 FQNEAQ (reference sequence). This CDR3 spans 14 amino acids. The chain's CDR3 is CASSLAVTAYEQYF. CDR3 bases: TGTGCCAGCAGCTTAGCGGTCACTGCCTACGAGCAGTACTTC.

V and J are TRBV29-1 and TRBJ1-3, with D possibly being TRBD1 (6 bases). V gave up 6 bases and J gave up 0 bases, with 15 bases separating them. Per the germline V gene, CDR1 is SQVTM and CDR2 is ANQGSEA. The CDR3 totals 15 residues. The DNA of the CDR3 is TGCAGCGTCCTCGGACAGTCGAGCTCTGGAAACACCATATATTTT. It codes for CSVLGQSSSGNTIYF.

This clone was observed a handful of times. The DNA for the CDR3 is TGCAGCGTTCACACTATCTCCTACGAGCAGTACTTC. Residues: CSVHTISYEQYF. The chain uses TRBV29-1 and TRBJ2-7; the D is unclear. Trimming cost V 5 bases and J 0 bases, with 8 bases left between them. Germline V gene lookup returns CDR1 SQVTM and CDR2 ANQGSEA. The CDR3 totals 12 residues.

This clone was seen more than once but under ten times. The J gene is TRBJ2-2, the V gene TRBV6-8, with D unclear. The CDR3 runs to 16 residues. Germline V gives CDR1 MNHGY, CDR2 SAAAGT. V was cut by 0 bases and J by 1 base, with 9 bases left in between. The CDR3 DNA sequence: TGTGCCAGCAGTTACTCGAACCGTGGGAACACCGGGGAGCTGTTTTTT. It translates to CASSYSNRGNTGELFF.

This clone was counted a single time. The chain employs TRBV27 and TRBJ2-7; 8 bases are shared with TRBD1. Trimming cost V 4 bases and J 7 bases; bases outside gene matches: 12. In germline, CDR1 is MNHEY, CDR2 SMNVEV (reference sequence). The CDR3 loop spans 15 amino acids. The CDR3: CASSYAGTGNWEQYF. DNA of the CDR3: TGTGCCAGCAGTTACGCAGGGACAGGTAACTGGGAGCAGTACTTC.